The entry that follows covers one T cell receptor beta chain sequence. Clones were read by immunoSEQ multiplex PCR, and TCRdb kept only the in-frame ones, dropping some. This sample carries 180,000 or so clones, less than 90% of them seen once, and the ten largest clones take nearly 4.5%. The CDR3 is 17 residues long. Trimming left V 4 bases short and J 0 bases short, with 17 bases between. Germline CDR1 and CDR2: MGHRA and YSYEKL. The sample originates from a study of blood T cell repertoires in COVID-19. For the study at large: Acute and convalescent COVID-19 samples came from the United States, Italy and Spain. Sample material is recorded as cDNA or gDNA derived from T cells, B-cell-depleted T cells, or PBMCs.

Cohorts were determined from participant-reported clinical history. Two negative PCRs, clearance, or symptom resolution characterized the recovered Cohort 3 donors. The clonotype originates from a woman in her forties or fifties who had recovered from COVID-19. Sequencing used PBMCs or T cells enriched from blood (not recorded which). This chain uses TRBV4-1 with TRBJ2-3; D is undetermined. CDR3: CASSRTFALYSTDTQYF. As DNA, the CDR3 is TGCGCCAGCAGCCGAACCTTCGCGCTTTACAGCACAGATACGCAGTATTTT.